These 25 T cell receptor beta chains were all obtained from the same sample, sequenced in a study of regulatory T cells in long-lasting Graves disease. In building TCR beta libraries, iRepertoire HTBI primers were used together with Arm-PCR of CDR3 regions. One entry per CDR3 protein, called by TCRdb with MiXCR from the multiplex PCR reads. The sample holds more than 450,000 distinct CDR3 sequences; around 13% are singletons and the top ten take around 9.3%. The time point: newly diagnosed GD, antithyroid drugs for less than 3 months. PBMCs were the source of the RNA used for TCR sequencing. This sample also belongs to another study, concerning T cells in Graves' hyperthyroidism and ophthalmopathy.

The specimen comprised peripheral blood mononuclear cells (PBMCs), sampled at new diagnosis, from a patient treated with antithyroid drugs. All receptors come from a woman in her 30s with Graves disease.

The V gene is TRBV19, the J gene TRBJ1-5; TRBD1 might be the D (5 bases). Germline CDR1 reads LNHDA; CDR2 reads SQIVND (reference sequence). Deletions cut 3 bases from V and 0 bases from J, with 9 bases between. This CDR3 is 15 amino acids long. The CDR3 is CASSIMTVSNQPQHF. In DNA, the CDR3 is TGTGCCAGTAGTATTATGACAGTTAGCAATCAGCCCCAGCATTTT.

Of note for this clonotype: A far larger clone is just one base off, so this is likely a read error. This chain joins TRBV2 and TRBJ2-7, with 7 bases matching TRBD2. The CDR3 sequence is 14 residues long. Germline V lookup: CDR1 SNHLY, CDR2 FYNNEI. The CDR3 DNA reads TGTGCCAGCAGACCCGGCGGGACTATCTACGGGCAGTACTTC. This codes for CASRPGGTIYGQYF.

The rearrangement links TRBV28 to TRBJ1-4; possible D gene TRBD1, 5 bases. Germline CDR1 MDHEN, CDR2 SYDVKM. Trimming shortened V by 6 bases and J by 8 bases, and 19 bases separated the two germline ends. This CDR3 contains 15 residues. The CDR3 region has the DNA TGTGCCAGCAGCAAGGGACTGCCGGGAGGGGAAAAACTGTTTTTT. This sequence encodes CASSKGLPGGEKLFF.

This clonotype came up a few times. The chain joins TRBV6-1 to TRBJ1-6; D remains ambiguous. The CDR3 loop spans 14 amino acids. The V end was cut by 4 bases, the J end by 3 bases, with 7 bases between. Germline V gives CDR1 MNHNS, CDR2 SASEGT. CDR3 loop: CASSVESYNSPLHF. DNA for the CDR3: TGTGCCAGCAGTGTCGAGAGCTATAATTCACCCCTCCACTTT.

This clonotype showed up many times. The V and J genes are TRBV2 and TRBJ1-4; D is perhaps TRBD1 (6 bases). Germline V CDR1 and CDR2: SNHLY, FYNNEI. Deletions cut 5 bases from V and 15 bases from J, with 19 bases between. The CDR3 is 13 residues long. The CDR3 loop reads CASSRDQGSGMFF. DNA of the CDR3: TGTGCCAGCAGTAGAGACCAGGGGAGTGGGATGTTTTTT.

This clonotype showed up many times. The chain employs TRBV27 and TRBJ2-4, with TRBD1 matching 9 bases. V lost 6 bases and J lost 6; bases outside the gene matches: 3. The CDR3 spans 13 residues. Germline V CDR1 and CDR2: MNHEY, SMNVEV (reference sequence). In nucleotides, the CDR3 is TGTGCCAGCAGCCAACAGGGGGCAAACATTCAGTACTTC. Protein product: CASSQQGANIQYF.

This clonotype has ten or more counts. This chain joins TRBV5-1 and TRBJ2-7; a weak D match, TRBD1 (5 bases). The CDR3 is 17 amino acids. Deletions cut 0 bases from V and 1 base from J, with 17 bases between. Looked up from germline, CDR1 is SGHRS and CDR2 is YFSETQ. The DNA of the CDR3 is TGCGCCAGCAGCTTGGTATCAGGGCCCGGACCTTCCTACGAGCAGTACTTC. Amino acid sequence: CASSLVSGPGPSYEQYF.

This clonotype has at least ten counts. The chain carries TRBV6-2 or TRBV6-3 and TRBJ2-2; maybe TRBD2 (5 bases). Trimming removed 8 bases at V and 3 bases at J, with 22 bases between. This CDR3 has 17 residues. From germline, CDR1 is MNHEY and CDR2 SVGEGT. The CDR3 loop is CASPWAGLWGYTGELFF. CDR3 nucleotide sequence: TGTGCCAGCCCTTGGGCAGGACTCTGGGGATACACCGGGGAGCTGTTTTTT.

The table lists this clonotype with a few counts. A read error may explain this, as a much larger clone is one base away. Because the CDR3 is missing its conserved closing phenylalanine or tryptophan, this is likely a read error. The V and J genes are TRBV11-3 and TRBJ1-1; 9 bases fit TRBD1. The germline V gene has CDR1 SGHNT and CDR2 YENEEA. V was clipped by 5 bases and J by 8 bases; unmatched bases: 15. The CDR3 has 16 residues. CDR3 region: CASSLSPGTGTSEAFL. The CDR3 bases are TGTGCCAGCAGCCTTAGTCCCGGGACAGGGACTTCCGAAGCTTTCCTT.

The table lists this clonotype with a count of one. Its ends do not fully match the called genes, so a read error is possible. This chain links TRBV20-1 with TRBJ2-1; 8 bases align to TRBD2. The CDR3 totals 16 residues. Germline V gene data show CDR1 as DFQATT and CDR2 as SNEGSKA (reference sequence). The CDR3 nucleotides read TGCAGTGCTAGGGTAGCGATAGCGGGATTTACCAATGGGCAGTTCTTC. It specifies CSARVAIAGFTNGQFF.

This clonotype was observed at least ten times. V usage is TRBV11-3 and J usage is TRBJ2-2; either TRBD1 or TRBD2 may fit D (5 bases each). CDR3 length equals 14 residues. CDR1 SGHNT and CDR2 YENEEA come from the germline V gene. Trimming removed 3 bases from V and 6 bases from J, with 11 bases in between. CDR3 nucleotides: TGTGCCAGCAGCTTCCTAAGGGGAGCCGGGGAGCTGTTTTTT. This encodes CASSFLRGAGELFF.

In its sample, this clonotype was seen many times. The chain carries TRBV28 and TRBJ2-5, with D unresolved. Germline V gene sequence: CDR1 MDHEN, CDR2 SYDVKM. Trimming took 3 bases from V and 3 from J, leaving 5 bases between them. This CDR3 contains 12 residues. CDR3 sequence (DNA): TGTGCCAGCAGTTTCTGGAAAGAGACCCAGTACTTC. This gives the protein CASSFWKETQYF.

This clonotype was counted many times. The V call is TRBV10-3, the J call TRBJ1-2; D possibly corresponds to TRBD1 (6 bases). The CDR3 length is 13 residues. V was clipped by 5 bases and J by 14 bases, with 21 bases between them. The germline gives CDR1 ENHRY, CDR2 SYGVKD. CDR3 nucleotides: TGTGCCATCAGTCGCGCGGACAGCCTAGGAAGTACCTTC. It codes for CAISRADSLGSTF.

This clonotype was seen ten or more times. The chain carries TRBV2 and TRBJ2-3; 11 bases agree with TRBD2. Germline loops: CDR1 SNHLY, CDR2 FYNNEI. The CDR3 contains 15 residues. The V segment lost 6 bases and the J segment 2 bases; nucleotides outside the gene matches: 4. In DNA, the CDR3 is TGTGCCAGCAGGAAGACTAGCGGGGCCACAGATACGCAGTATTTT. It codes for CASRKTSGATDTQYF.

The chain has TRBV20-1 and TRBJ2-7; weak D call: TRBD2 (6 bases). From germline, CDR1 is DFQATT and CDR2 SNEGSKA (reference sequence). There are 13 residues in the CDR3. Trimming took off 6 bases at V and 3 bases at J, with 15 bases between the two ends. The CDR3 DNA reads as TGCAGTGCCCGTAGCGGCTTCTACTACGAGCAGTACTTC. Amino acids: CSARSGFYYEQYF.

This clonotype was counted ten times or more. The chain has TRBV4-1 and TRBJ2-7, with a weak D call TRBD1 (6 bases). Germline values: CDR1 MGHRA, CDR2 YSYEKL. With 0 bases removed from V and 3 bases from J, the gap between germline ends came to 15 bases. The length of the CDR3 is 16 residues. The CDR3: CASSQDSTGRIYEQYF. The CDR3 region has the DNA TGCGCCAGCAGCCAAGATTCAACAGGGCGAATCTACGAGCAGTACTTC.

This CDR3 is CASSLVGSMNTEAFF. The CDR3 nucleotides read TGTGCCAGCAGCCTTGTCGGGTCGATGAACACTGAAGCTTTCTTT. The chain carries TRBV11-3 and TRBJ1-1; the D is unclear. The germline CDR1 and CDR2 sequences are SGHNT and YENEEA. V lost 5 bases to trimming and J lost 0 bases, with 13 bases between them. This CDR3 has 15 amino acids.

This clonotype has a count of ten or more. The rearrangement links TRBV2 to TRBJ2-1; 8 nucleotides match TRBD2. CDR1 and CDR2 (germline): SNHLY, FYNNEI. The CDR3 covers 14 residues. V gave up 0 bases and J gave up 8 bases; unmatched junction bases: 3. CDR3 in DNA: TGTGCCAGCAGTGAAGCAGCGGGAGTGTATGAGCAGTTCTTC. It is translated as CASSEAAGVYEQFF.

This clonotype occurred many times. The genes are TRBV7-8 and TRBJ2-2; possible D gene TRBD1, 5 bases. Germline V gene sequence: CDR1 SGHVS, CDR2 FQNEAQ. This CDR3 region has 17 residues. V lost 1 base and J lost 5, with 17 bases in between. The CDR3 region is CASSLGWKGRGTGELFF. DNA of the CDR3: TGTGCCAGCAGCTTAGGTTGGAAGGGGCGAGGAACCGGGGAGCTGTTTTTT.

Ten or more counts support this clonotype. This chain uses TRBV2 with TRBJ2-3; D remains unclear. From germline, CDR1 is SNHLY and CDR2 FYNNEI. V lost 6 bases and J lost 2, with 3 bases in between. The CDR3 spans 11 residues. Here the CDR3 reads CASSSTDTQYF. The CDR3 nucleotides are TGTGCCAGCAGCTCCACAGATACGCAGTATTTT.

Many counts were recorded for this clonotype. The chain has TRBV27 and TRBJ2-7; D tentatively fits TRBD1 or TRBD2 (5 bases each). Trimming took 6 bases from V and 1 from J, leaving 19 bases between them. The CDR3 is 16 amino acids. Germline CDR1 MNHEY, CDR2 SMNVEV (reference sequence). For the CDR3, the DNA is TGTGCCAGCAGCCCCTCCGTAGGGGACCGATCCTACGAGCAGTACTTC. As protein: CASSPSVGDRSYEQYF.

This clonotype was seen a few times. This rearrangement joins TRBV6-5 to TRBJ2-3; D is undetermined. Deletions cut 2 bases from V and 6 bases from J, with 12 bases between. The CDR3 sequence is 14 residues long. Per germline, CDR1 MNHEY and CDR2 SVGAGI. Here the CDR3 reads CASSYTAGLDTQYF. CDR3 in DNA: TGTGCCAGCAGTTACACTGCAGGCTTGGATACGCAGTATTTT.

This clonotype was picked up a small number of times. The V call is TRBV7-2, the J call TRBJ2-7, with D hard to call. This CDR3 has 16 amino acids. CDR1 is SGHTA, CDR2 FQGNSA, per germline. V gave up 5 bases and J gave up 0 bases, with 17 bases separating them. The CDR3 DNA reads as TGTGCCAGCAGCCCGGTGGTTGGCGCCTACTCCTACGAGCAGTACTTC. Its protein product is CASSPVVGAYSYEQYF.

This clonotype was observed at least ten times. This chain joins TRBV7-2 and TRBJ1-1; D remains ambiguous. From germline, CDR1 is SGHTA and CDR2 FQGNSA. The CDR3 length is 15 residues. V was trimmed by 7 bases and J by 0 bases, leaving 15 bases between them. The CDR3 bases are TGTGCCAGCACCCACAACGGCCCTATGAACACTGAAGCTTTCTTT. Its protein is CASTHNGPMNTEAFF.

This clonotype has at least ten counts. The chain uses TRBV20-1 and TRBJ2-7; D gene ambiguous. Trimming stripped 0 bases from V and 2 bases from J, with 11 bases between. This CDR3 has 14 residues. Germline V lookup: CDR1 DFQATT, CDR2 SNEGSKA (reference sequence). The CDR3 region has the DNA TGCAGTGCTAGAGAGGCGAGAGCAACCTACGAGCAGTACTTC. Translated: CSAREARATYEQYF.